The subject of this entry is one TCR beta chain. The V end was cut by 5 bases, the J end by 0 bases, with 11 bases between. CDR1 and CDR2 from the germline V gene are DFQATT and SNEGSKA (reference sequence). There are 13 residues in the CDR3. These data come from a study of patients and donors after allogeneic stem cell transplantation. TCRdb reprocessed the RT-PCR reads with MiXCR, giving one entry per CDR3 protein. There are some 960,000 distinct CDR3 sequences in the sample; roughly 18% occur only once, and 6% lies in the top ten. The sequence was obtained from a human donor who was either an allogeneic HSCT recipient or a stem cell or donor lymphocyte infusion donor (not recorded which). It is not recorded whose cells these are; they may come from a transplant donor. The chain carries TRBV20-1 and TRBJ2-7; tentatively, D is TRBD1 or TRBD2 (5 bases each). Specimen: blood, either unsorted or a sorted T cell fraction (not recorded which). The CDR3 DNA reads TGCAGTGCTGACCGGGACGGCTCCTACGAGCAGTACTTC. It is translated as CSADRDGSYEQYF.